This T cell receptor (beta chain) derives from a study of T cell responses to AZD1222 COVID-19 vaccine. The J segment lost 1 base and the V segment lost 8 bases, leaving 6 bases of the junction unmatched. This CDR3 has 14 amino acids. Germline assignment: CDR1 SEHNR and CDR2 FQNEAQ (reference sequence). This table comes from immunoSEQ multiplex PCR, and its TCRdb copy is limited to in-frame clones, with some not included. The data show about 160,000 clones, roughly 94% seen once. The receptor's source is an adult in good health. The specimen comprised peripheral blood, sampled on day 0 of AZD1222 vaccination. This chain connects TRBV7-9 to TRBJ1-1; 8 bases match TRBD1. The CDR3 sequence is CASRWDRTNTEAFF. DNA of the CDR3: TGTGCCAGCCGATGGGACAGGACGAACACTGAAGCTTTCTTT.